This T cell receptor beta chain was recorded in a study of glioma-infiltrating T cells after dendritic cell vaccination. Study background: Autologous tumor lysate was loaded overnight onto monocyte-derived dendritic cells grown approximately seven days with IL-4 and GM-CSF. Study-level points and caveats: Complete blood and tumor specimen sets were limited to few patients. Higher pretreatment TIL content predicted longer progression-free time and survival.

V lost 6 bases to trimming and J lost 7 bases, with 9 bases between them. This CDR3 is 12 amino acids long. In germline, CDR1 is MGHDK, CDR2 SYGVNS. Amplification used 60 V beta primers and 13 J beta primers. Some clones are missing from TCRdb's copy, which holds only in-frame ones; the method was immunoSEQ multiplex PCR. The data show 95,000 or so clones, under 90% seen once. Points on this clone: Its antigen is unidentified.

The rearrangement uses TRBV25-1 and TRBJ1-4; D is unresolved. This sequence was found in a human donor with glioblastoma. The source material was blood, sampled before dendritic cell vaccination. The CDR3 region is CASSPGFEKLFF. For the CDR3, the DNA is TGTGCCAGCAGCCCGGGGTTTGAAAAACTGTTTTTT.